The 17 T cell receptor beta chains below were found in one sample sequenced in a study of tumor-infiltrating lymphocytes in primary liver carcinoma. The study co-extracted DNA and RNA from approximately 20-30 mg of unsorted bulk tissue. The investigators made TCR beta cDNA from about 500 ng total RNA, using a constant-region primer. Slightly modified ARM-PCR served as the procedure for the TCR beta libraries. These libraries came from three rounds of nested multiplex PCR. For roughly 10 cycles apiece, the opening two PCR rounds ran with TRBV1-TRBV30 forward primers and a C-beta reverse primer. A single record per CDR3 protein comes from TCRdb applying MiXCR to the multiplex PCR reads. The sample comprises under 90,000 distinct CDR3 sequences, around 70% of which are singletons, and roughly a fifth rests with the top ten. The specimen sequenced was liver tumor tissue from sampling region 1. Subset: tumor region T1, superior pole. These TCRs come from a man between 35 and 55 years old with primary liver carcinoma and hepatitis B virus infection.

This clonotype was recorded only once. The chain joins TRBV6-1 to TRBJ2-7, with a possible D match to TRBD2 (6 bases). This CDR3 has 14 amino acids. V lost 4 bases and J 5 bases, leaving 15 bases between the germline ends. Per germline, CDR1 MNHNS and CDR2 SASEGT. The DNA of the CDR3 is TGTGCCAGCAGTGGAGGAGGGAGCGGGCACGAGCAGTACTTC. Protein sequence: CASSGGGSGHEQYF.

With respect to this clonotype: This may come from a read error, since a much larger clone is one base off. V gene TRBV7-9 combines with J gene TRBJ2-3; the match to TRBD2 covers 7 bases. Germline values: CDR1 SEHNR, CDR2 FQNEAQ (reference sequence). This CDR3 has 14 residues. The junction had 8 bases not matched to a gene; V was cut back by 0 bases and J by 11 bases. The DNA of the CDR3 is TGTGCCAGCAGCTTAGCGGGAGGGCCGGGTATGCAGTATTTT. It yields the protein CASSLAGGPGMQYF. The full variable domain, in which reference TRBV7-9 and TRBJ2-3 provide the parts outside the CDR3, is DTGVSQNPRHKITKRGQNVTFRCDPISEHNRLYWYRQTLGQGPEFLTYFQNEAQLEKSRLLSDRFSAERPKGSFSTLEIQRTEQGDSAMYLCASSLAGGPGMQYFGPGTRLTVL.

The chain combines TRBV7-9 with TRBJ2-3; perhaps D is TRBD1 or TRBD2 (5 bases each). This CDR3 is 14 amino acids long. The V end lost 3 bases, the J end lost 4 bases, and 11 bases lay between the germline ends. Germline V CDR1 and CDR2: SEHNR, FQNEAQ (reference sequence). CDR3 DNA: TGTGCCAGCAGCTTGAACGGGGCGCCAGATACGCAGTATTTT. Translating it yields CASSLNGAPDTQYF.

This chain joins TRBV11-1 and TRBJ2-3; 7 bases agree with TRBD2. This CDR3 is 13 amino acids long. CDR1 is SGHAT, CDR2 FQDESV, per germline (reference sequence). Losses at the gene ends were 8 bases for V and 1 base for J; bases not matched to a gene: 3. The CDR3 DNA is TGTGCCAGCGCGGGAGCTGGCACAGATACGCAGTATTTT. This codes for CASAGAGTDTQYF.

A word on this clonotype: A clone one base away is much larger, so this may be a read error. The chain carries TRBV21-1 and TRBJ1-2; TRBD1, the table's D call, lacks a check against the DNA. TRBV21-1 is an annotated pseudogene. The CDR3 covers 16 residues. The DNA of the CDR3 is TGTGCCAGCAGCACCACGGGCGACAGGGTATACTATGGCTACACCTTC. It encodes CASSTTGDRVYYGYTF.

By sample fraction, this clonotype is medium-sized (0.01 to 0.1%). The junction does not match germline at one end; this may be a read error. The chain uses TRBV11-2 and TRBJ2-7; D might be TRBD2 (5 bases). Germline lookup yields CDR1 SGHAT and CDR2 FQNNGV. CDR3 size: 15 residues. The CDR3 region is CASSLDRGQSYGQYF. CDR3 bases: TGTGCCAGCAGCTTAGATCGAGGGCAGAGCTACGGGCAGTACTTC.

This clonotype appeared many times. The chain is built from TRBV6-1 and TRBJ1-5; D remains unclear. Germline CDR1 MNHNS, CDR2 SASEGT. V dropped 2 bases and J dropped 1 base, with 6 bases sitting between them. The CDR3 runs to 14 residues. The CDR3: CASSERQSNQPQHF. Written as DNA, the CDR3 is TGTGCCAGCAGTGAACGCCAGAGCAATCAGCCCCAGCATTTT.

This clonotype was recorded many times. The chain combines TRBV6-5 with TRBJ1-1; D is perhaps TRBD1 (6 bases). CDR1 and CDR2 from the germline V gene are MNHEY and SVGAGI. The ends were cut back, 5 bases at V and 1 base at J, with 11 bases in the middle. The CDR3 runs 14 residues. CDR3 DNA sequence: TGTGCCAGCAGTGGGACACCAAAGAACACTGAAGCTTTCTTT. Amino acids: CASSGTPKNTEAFF.

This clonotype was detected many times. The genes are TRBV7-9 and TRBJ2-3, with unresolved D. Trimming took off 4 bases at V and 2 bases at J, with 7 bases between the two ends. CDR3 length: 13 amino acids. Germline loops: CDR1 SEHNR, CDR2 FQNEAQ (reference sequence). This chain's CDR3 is CASSSQLTDTQYF. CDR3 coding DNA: TGTGCCAGCAGCTCCCAACTCACAGATACGCAGTATTTT.

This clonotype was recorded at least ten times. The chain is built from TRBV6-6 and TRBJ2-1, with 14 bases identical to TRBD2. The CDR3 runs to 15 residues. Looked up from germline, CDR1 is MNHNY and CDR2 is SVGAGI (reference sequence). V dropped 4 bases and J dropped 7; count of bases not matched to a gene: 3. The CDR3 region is CASSSGTSGGNEQFF. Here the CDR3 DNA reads TGTGCCAGCAGTTCCGGGACTAGCGGGGGTAATGAGCAGTTCTTC.

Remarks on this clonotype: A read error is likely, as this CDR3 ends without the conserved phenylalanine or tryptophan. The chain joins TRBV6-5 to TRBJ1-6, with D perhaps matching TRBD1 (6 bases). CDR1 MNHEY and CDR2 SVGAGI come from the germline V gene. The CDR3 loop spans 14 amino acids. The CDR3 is CASSLQGSNSPLHI. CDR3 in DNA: TGTGCTAGCAGTTTACAGGGTAGCAATTCACCCCTCCACATT.

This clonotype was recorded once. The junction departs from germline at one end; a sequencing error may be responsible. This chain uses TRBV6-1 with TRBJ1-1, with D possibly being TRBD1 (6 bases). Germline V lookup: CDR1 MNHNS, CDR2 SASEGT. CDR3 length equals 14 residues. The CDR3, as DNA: TGTGCCAGGAGTGTGATGAGGGGGAACAGTGAAGCTCTCTTT. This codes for CARSVMRGNSEALF.

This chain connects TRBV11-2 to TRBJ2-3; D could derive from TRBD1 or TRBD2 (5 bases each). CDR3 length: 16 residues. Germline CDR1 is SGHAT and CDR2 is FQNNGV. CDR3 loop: CVSSLSRDALGDTQYF. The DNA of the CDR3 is TGTGTCAGTAGCCTGAGCCGGGACGCGTTGGGAGATACGCAGTATTTT.

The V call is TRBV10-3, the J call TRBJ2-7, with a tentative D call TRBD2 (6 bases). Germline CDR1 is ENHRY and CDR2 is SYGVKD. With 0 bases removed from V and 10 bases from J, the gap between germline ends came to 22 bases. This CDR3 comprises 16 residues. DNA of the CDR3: TGTGCCATCAGTGAGTCGGGGACTGCAAGCTCCTACGGCCAGTACTTC. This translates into CAISESGTASSYGQYF.

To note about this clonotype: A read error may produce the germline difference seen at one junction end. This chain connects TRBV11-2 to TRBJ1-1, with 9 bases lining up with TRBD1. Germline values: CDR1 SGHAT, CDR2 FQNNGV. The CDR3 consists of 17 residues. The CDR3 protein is CASSRMEGQGFGTGAFF. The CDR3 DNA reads TGTGCCAGTAGCCGAATGGAGGGACAGGGCTTCGGCACTGGAGCTTTCTTT.

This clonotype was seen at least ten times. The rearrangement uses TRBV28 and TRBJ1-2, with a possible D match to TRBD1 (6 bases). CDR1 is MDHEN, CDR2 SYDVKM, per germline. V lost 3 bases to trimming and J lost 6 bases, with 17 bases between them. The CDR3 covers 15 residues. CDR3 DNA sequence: TGTGCCAGCAGTTTTGGGGATACAGGGTTAGATGGCTACACCTTC. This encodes CASSFGDTGLDGYTF.

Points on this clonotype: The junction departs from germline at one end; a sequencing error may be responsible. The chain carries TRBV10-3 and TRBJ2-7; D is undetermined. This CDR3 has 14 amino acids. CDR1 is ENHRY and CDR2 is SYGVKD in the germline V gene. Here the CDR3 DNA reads TGTGCCTTCAGTGAATCCGTAGCCTCCTACGAGCAGTACTTC. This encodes CAFSESVASYEQYF.